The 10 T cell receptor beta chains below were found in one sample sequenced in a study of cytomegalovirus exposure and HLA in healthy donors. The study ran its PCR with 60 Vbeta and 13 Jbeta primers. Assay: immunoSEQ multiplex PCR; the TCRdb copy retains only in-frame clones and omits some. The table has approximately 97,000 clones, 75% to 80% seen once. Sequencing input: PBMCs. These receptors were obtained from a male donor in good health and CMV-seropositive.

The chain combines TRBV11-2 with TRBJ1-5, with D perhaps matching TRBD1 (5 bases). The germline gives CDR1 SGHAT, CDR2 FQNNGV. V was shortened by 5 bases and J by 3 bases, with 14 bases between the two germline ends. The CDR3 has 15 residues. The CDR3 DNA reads TGTGCCAGCAGCCCCAGGGAGGGCACCAATCAGCCCCAGCATTTT. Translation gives CASSPREGTNQPQHF.

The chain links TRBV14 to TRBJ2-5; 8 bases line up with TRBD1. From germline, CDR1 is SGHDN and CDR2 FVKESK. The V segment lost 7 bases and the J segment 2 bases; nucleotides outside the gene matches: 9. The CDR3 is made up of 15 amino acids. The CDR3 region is CASNDMTGEQETQYF. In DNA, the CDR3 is TGTGCCAGCAACGATATGACAGGGGAACAAGAGACCCAGTACTTC.

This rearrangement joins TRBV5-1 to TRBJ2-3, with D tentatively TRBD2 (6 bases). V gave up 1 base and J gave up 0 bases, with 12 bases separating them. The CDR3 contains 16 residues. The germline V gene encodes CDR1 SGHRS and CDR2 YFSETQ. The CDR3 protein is CASSLLGGTSTDTQYF. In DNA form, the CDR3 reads TGCGCCAGCAGCTTGTTGGGCGGGACTAGCACAGATACGCAGTATTTT. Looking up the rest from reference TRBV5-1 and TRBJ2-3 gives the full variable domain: KAGVTQTPRYLIKTRGQQVTLSCSPISGHRSVSWYQQTPGQGLQFLFEYFSETQRNKGNFPGRFSGRQFSNSRSEMNVSTLELGDSALYLCASSLLGGTSTDTQYFGPGTRLTVL.

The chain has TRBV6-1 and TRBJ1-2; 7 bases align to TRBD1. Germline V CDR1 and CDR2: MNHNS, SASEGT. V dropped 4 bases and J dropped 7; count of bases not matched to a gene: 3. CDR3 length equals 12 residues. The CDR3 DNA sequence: TGTGCCAGCAGTGGGGGACAGAGTGGCTACACCTTC. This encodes CASSGGQSGYTF.

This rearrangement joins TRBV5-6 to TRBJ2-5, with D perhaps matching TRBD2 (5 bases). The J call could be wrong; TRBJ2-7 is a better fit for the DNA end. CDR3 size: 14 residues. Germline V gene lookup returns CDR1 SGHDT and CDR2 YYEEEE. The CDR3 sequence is CASSLGTHSYEQYF. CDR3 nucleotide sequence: TGTGCCAGCAGCTTGGGGACTCACTCCTACGAGCAGTACTTC.

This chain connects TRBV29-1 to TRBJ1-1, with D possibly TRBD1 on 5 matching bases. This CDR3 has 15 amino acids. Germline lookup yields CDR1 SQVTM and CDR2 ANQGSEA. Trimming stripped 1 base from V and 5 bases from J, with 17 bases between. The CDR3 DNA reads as TGCAGCGTTGAAGGGCCCGCCCCCGACAGTACTGAAGCTTTCTTT. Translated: CSVEGPAPDSTEAFF.

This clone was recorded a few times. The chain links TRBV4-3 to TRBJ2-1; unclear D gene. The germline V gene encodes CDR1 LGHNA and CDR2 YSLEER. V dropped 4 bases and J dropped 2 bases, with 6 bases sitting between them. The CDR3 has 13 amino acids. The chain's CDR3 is CASSPSAYNEQFF. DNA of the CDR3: TGCGCCAGCAGCCCCTCTGCCTACAATGAGCAGTTCTTC.

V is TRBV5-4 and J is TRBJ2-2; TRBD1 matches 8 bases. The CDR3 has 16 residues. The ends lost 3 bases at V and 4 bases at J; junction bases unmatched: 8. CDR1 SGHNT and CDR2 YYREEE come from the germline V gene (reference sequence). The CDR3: CASSSDRGEGTGELFF. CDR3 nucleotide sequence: TGTGCCAGCAGCTCCGACAGGGGTGAAGGCACCGGGGAGCTGTTTTTT.

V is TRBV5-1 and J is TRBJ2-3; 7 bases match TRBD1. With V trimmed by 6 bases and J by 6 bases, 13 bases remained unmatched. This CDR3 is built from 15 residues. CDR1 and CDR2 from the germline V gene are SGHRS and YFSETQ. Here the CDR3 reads CASKGALPRSDTQYF. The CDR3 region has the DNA TGCGCCAGCAAGGGGGCACTCCCAAGGAGCGATACGCAGTATTTT.

The CDR3 loop is CASSAGQIPPKAFF. The DNA of the CDR3 is TGTGCCAGCAGCGCGGGACAAATTCCACCTAAAGCTTTCTTT. The chain carries TRBV9 and TRBJ1-1; a weak D match, TRBD1 (6 bases). Germline V gene sequence: CDR1 SGDLS, CDR2 YYNGEE. Between the trimmed V and J ends, which lost 3 bases and 9 bases, there was a span of 18 bases. The CDR3 loop spans 14 amino acids.